Below, 21 T cell receptor beta chains from the same sample are listed, as sequenced in a study of blood T cell repertoires in COVID-19. Method: immunoSEQ multiplex PCR; TCRdb's copy keeps in-frame clones and lacks some. The profile covers fewer than 350,000 clones, with 90% appearing a single time and about 1.5% taken by the ten largest. The sequencing sample was made of PBMCs or T cells enriched from blood (not recorded which). These receptor sequences come from a woman aged 18-29 years with acute COVID-19.

The chain uses TRBV4-1 and TRBJ2-5; TRBD1 is a possible D gene (6 bases). V gave up 5 bases and J gave up 7 bases, with 8 bases separating them. From germline, CDR1 is MGHRA and CDR2 YSYEKL. The CDR3 consists of 11 residues. The CDR3 nucleotides are TGCGCCAGCAGCAAACAGGGGACCCAGTACTTC. This translates into CASSKQGTQYF.

The rearrangement links TRBV30 to TRBJ2-1; 9 nucleotides align to TRBD1. CDR1 is GTSNPN and CDR2 is SVGIG in the germline V gene (reference sequence). The length of the CDR3 is 16 residues. V was pared by 2 bases and J by 6 bases, with 11 bases of the junction left unmatched. The CDR3 reads CAWSPWYGTGINEQFF. DNA of the CDR3: TGTGCCTGGAGTCCCTGGTATGGGACAGGGATCAATGAGCAGTTCTTC.

The chain couples TRBV7-6 to TRBJ2-1, with D unclear. Germline CDR1 and CDR2: SGHVS and FNYEAQ. Trimming removed 1 base from V and 7 bases from J, with 20 bases in between. This CDR3 has 17 amino acids. The CDR3, as DNA: TGTGCCAGCAGCTTAGGTGTTAGTTCCGCCCTGAGGAATGAGCAGTTCTTC. Its protein product is CASSLGVSSALRNEQFF.

This chain connects TRBV5-1 to TRBJ1-1; tentatively, D is TRBD1 (6 bases). Trimming took 4 bases from V and 6 from J, leaving 10 bases between them. The CDR3 extends over 12 amino acids. The germline CDR1 and CDR2 sequences are SGHRS and YFSETQ. CDR3 amino acids: CASSKTGSEAFF. In nucleotides, the CDR3 is TGCGCCAGCAGCAAAACAGGGTCTGAAGCTTTCTTT.

The rearrangement joins TRBV18 to TRBJ2-3; 10 bases fit TRBD1. The CDR3 loop spans 15 amino acids. Germline V gives CDR1 KGHSH, CDR2 LQKENI. After removal of 4 bases from V and 6 bases from J, the junction contained 7 bases not matched to a gene. As DNA, the CDR3 is TGTGCCAGCTCACACCTCGGGACAGGGGAGGATACGCAGTATTTT. It yields the protein CASSHLGTGEDTQYF.

CDR3 sequence reads: CASSVPPGTGTKNTEAFF. The CDR3 region has the DNA TGTGCCAGCAGCGTTCCCCCCGGGACAGGGACAAAGAACACTGAAGCTTTCTTT. The chain carries TRBV7-9 and TRBJ1-1, with 9 bases fitting TRBD1. The CDR3 is 18 amino acids. Germline CDR1 SEHNR, CDR2 FQNEAQ (reference sequence). Trimming removed 5 bases from V and 1 base from J; junction bases left unmatched: 14.

This clone appeared a few times. The gene calls are TRBV10-3 and TRBJ1-5; D possibly corresponds to TRBD1 (6 bases). The CDR3 is 12 amino acids. The ends were cut back, 6 bases at V and 4 bases at J, with 7 bases in the middle. Germline CDR1 is ENHRY and CDR2 is SYGVKD. The CDR3: CAIRDSNQPQHF. The CDR3 coding sequence is TGTGCCATCAGGGACAGTAATCAGCCCCAGCATTTT.

The rearrangement joins TRBV7-9 to TRBJ2-1; 10 bases match TRBD2. With V trimmed by 1 base and J by 8 bases, 5 bases remained unmatched. Germline-derived CDR1 and CDR2 are SEHNR and FQNEAQ (reference sequence). This CDR3 has 15 amino acids. CDR3 protein: CASSLGLAGDDEQFF. The DNA of the CDR3 is TGTGCCAGCAGCTTAGGGCTAGCGGGAGATGATGAGCAGTTCTTC.

The chain couples TRBV4-1 to TRBJ2-2, with D possibly being TRBD2 (6 bases). This CDR3 spans 17 amino acids. Germline V lookup: CDR1 MGHRA, CDR2 YSYEKL. V lost 1 base and J 6 bases, leaving 18 bases between the germline ends. The CDR3 sequence: CASSQVLAGFQSGELFF. The CDR3 nucleotides are TGCGCCAGCAGCCAAGTTCTCGCGGGGTTTCAGTCCGGGGAGCTGTTTTTT.

The sample holds one count of this clone. This sequence joins TRBV18 and TRBJ2-3; the match to TRBD2 covers 11 bases. Germline CDR1 reads KGHSH; CDR2 reads LQKENI. The CDR3 spans 16 residues. V lost 1 base, J lost 4 bases, and 4 bases stayed unmatched. For the CDR3, the DNA is TGTGCCAGCTCACCACTACTAGCGGGAGTGGCAGATACGCAGTATTTT. Amino acid sequence: CASSPLLAGVADTQYF. The full variable domain, rest sourced from reference TRBV18 and TRBJ2-3, is NAGVMQNPRHLVRRRGQEARLRCSPMKGHSHVYWYRQLPEEGLKFMVYLQKENIIDESGMPKERFSAEFPKEGPSILRIQQVVRGDSAAYFCASSPLLAGVADTQYFGPGTRLTVL.

CDR3 protein: CASSFAGNTRSSTDTQYF. The CDR3, as DNA: TGTGCCAGCAGCTTTGCCGGGAACACCCGGTCTAGCACAGATACGCAGTATTTT. The gene calls are TRBV5-5 and TRBJ2-3; maybe TRBD2 (5 bases). The length of the CDR3 is 18 residues. From germline, CDR1 is SGHKS and CDR2 YYEKEE (reference sequence). With 2 bases removed from V and 0 bases from J, the gap between germline ends came to 19 bases.

The chain has TRBV30 and TRBJ2-7; TRBD1 matches at 10 bases. The J segment lost 4 bases and the V segment lost 5 bases, leaving 8 bases of the junction unmatched. This CDR3 comprises 14 residues. CDR1 GTSNPN and CDR2 SVGIG come from the germline V gene (reference sequence). CDR3 coding DNA: TGTGCCTGGGGGGGGGACAGGGGACAATACGAGCAGTACTTC. It encodes CAWGGDRGQYEQYF.

This chain connects TRBV5-1 to TRBJ2-3; 7 bases map to TRBD2. V lost 4 bases, J lost 1 base, and 12 bases stayed unmatched. The CDR3 extends over 17 amino acids. CDR1 is SGHRS, CDR2 YFSETQ, per germline. The CDR3 nucleotides are TGCGCCAGCAGCCTACAAGGACTAGGAAGAGGCACAGATACGCAGTATTTT. Residues: CASSLQGLGRGTDTQYF.

CDR3 DNA sequence: TGTGCCAGCAGTGAACTGGCCGGGGGAGGGTCCTACAATGAGCAGTTCTTC. Protein: CASSELAGGGSYNEQFF. The rearrangement links TRBV25-1 to TRBJ2-1; TRBD2 agrees at 7 bases. This CDR3 is built from 17 residues. J lost 1 base, V lost 2 bases, and 8 bases had no gene match. Germline V gene lookup returns CDR1 MGHDK and CDR2 SYGVNS.

The chain has TRBV11-2 and TRBJ1-1; 7 nucleotides line up with TRBD1. CDR3 length: 14 residues. V lost 5 bases to trimming and J lost 1 base; unmatched junction nucleotides: 4. Germline loops: CDR1 SGHAT, CDR2 FQNNGV. CDR3 sequence (DNA): TGTGCCAGCAGCCCGGGACAGAGGAACACTGAAGCTTTCTTT. Its translation: CASSPGQRNTEAFF. Combining the CDR3 with reference TRBV11-2 and TRBJ1-1 gives the whole variable domain EAGVAQSPRYKIIEKRQSVAFWCNPISGHATLYWYQQILGQGPKLLIQFQNNGVVDDSQLPKDRFSAERLKGVDSTLKIQPAKLEDSAVYLCASSPGQRNTEAFFGQGTRLTVV.

The V gene is TRBV21-1, the J gene TRBJ2-4; the tabulated D call, TRBD1, remains unverified against the DNA. TRBV21-1 is assigned pseudogene status. The CDR3 is 14 residues long. Here the CDR3 reads CASSRTGVPNIQYF. The CDR3 nucleotides read TGTGCCAGCAGCAGGACAGGGGTACCGAACATTCAGTACTTC.

This clone was observed a single time. The chain combines TRBV6-5 with TRBJ1-2, with D possibly matching TRBD1 (6 bases). Looked up from germline, CDR1 is MNHEY and CDR2 is SVGAGI. V lost 6 bases to trimming and J lost 5 bases, with 13 bases between them. The CDR3 has 13 residues. The CDR3 is CASSADSGYGYTF. CDR3 nucleotide sequence: TGTGCCAGCAGCGCGGACAGCGGATATGGCTACACCTTC.

CDR3 residues: CASSPQGGVNTEAFF. The CDR3 region has the DNA TGTGCCAGCAGCCCCCAAGGGGGCGTGAACACTGAAGCTTTCTTT. The chain recombines TRBV7-9 with TRBJ1-1; 7 bases are shared with TRBD1. Germline-derived CDR1 and CDR2 are SEHNR and FQNEAQ (reference sequence). This CDR3 is 15 amino acids long. V was clipped by 5 bases and J by 0 bases; unmatched bases: 6.

The V and J genes are TRBV9 and TRBJ2-3; no firm D call. Germline CDR1 and CDR2: SGDLS and YYNGEE. The CDR3 is 15 residues long. V was pared by 1 base and J by 4 bases, with 13 bases between. The CDR3 DNA reads as TGTGCCAGCAGCGTAAGCGATGATCGCCCAGATACGCAGTATTTT. This encodes CASSVSDDRPDTQYF.

The CDR3 coding sequence is TGTGCCAGCAGCCGGACAGCGCACTCCTCCTACGAGCAGTACTTC. The encoded protein is CASSRTAHSSYEQYF. The genes are TRBV6-5 and TRBJ2-7, with D tentatively TRBD1 (6 bases). Trimming removed 6 bases at V and 0 bases at J, with 15 bases between. The V gene's germline CDR1 is MNHEY and CDR2 SVGAGI. CDR3 length: 15 residues.

The chain uses TRBV19 and TRBJ1-5, with 7 positions matching TRBD1. The CDR3 spans 18 residues. V lost 3 bases and J lost 3; bases outside the gene matches: 14. Germline values: CDR1 LNHDA, CDR2 SQIVND (reference sequence). CDR3 nucleotide sequence: TGTGCCAGTAGTATCCGGAGACCTGACAGGGATAACAATCAGCCCCAGCATTTT. Translated, it gives CASSIRRPDRDNNQPQHF.